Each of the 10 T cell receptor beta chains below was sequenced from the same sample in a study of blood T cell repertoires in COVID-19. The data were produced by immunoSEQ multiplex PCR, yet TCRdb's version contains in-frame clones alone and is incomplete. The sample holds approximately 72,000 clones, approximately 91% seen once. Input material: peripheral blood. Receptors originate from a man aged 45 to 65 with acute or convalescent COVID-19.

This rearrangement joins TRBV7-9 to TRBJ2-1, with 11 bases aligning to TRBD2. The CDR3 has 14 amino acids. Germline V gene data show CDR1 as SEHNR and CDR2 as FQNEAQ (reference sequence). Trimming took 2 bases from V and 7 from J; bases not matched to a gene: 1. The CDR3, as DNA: TGTGCCAGCAGCTTAAGACTAGCGGGGAATGAGCAGTTCTTC. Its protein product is CASSLRLAGNEQFF.

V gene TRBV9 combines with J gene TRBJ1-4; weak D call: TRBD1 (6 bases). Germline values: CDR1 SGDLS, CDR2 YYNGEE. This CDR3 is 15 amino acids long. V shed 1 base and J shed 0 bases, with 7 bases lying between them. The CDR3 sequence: CASSVQGSTNEKLFF. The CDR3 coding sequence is TGTGCCAGCAGCGTACAGGGGTCAACTAATGAAAAACTGTTTTTT.

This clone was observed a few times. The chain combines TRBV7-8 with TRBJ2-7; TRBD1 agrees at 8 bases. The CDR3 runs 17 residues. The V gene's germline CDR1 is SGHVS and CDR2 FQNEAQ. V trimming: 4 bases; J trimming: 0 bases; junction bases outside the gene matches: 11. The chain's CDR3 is CASSWQSTGTGSYEQYF. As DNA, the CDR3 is TGTGCCAGCAGCTGGCAGTCCACCGGGACAGGCTCCTACGAGCAGTACTTC.

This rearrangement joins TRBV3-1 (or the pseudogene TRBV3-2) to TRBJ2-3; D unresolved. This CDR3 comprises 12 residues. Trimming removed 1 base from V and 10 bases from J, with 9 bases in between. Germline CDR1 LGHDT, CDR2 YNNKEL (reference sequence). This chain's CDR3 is CASSQGGRAQYF. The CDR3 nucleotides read TGTGCCAGCAGCCAAGGAGGCCGAGCGCAGTATTTT.

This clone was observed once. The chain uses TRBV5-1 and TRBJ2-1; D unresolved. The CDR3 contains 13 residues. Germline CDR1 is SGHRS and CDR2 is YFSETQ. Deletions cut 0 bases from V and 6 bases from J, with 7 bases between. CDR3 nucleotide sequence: TGCGCCAGCAGCTTGGGGTCCAGCAATGAGCAGTTCTTC. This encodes CASSLGSSNEQFF.

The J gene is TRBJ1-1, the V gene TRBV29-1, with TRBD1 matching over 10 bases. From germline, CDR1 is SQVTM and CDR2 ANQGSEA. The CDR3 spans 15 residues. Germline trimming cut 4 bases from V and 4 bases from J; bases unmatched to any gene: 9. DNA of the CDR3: TGCAGCGTTGGCCGACAGGGGGCGGGTAGCACTGAAGCTTTCTTT. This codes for CSVGRQGAGSTEAFF. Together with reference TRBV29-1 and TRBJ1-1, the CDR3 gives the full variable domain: SAVISQKPSRDICQRGTSLTIQCQVDSQVTMMFWYRQQPGQSLTLIATANQGSEATYESGFVIDKFPISRPNLTFSTLTVSNMSPEDSSIYLCSVGRQGAGSTEAFFGQGTRLTVV.

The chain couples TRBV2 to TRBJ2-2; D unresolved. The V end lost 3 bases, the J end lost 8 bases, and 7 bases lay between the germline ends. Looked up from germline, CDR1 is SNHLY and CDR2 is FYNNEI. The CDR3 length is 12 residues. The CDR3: CASSETRGELFF. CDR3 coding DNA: TGTGCCAGCAGTGAGACAAGAGGGGAGCTGTTTTTT.

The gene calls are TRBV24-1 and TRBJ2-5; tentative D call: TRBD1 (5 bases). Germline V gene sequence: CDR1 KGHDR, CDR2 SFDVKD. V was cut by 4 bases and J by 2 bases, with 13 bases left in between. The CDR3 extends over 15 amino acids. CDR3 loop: CATSDQQARQETQYF. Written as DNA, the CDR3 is TGTGCCACCAGTGACCAACAGGCCCGGCAAGAGACCCAGTACTTC.

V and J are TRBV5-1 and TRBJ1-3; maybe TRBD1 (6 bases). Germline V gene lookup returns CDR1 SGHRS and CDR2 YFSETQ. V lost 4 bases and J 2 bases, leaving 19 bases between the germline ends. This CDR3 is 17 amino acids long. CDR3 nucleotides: TGCGCCAGCAGCCCCGGCGGGGGCAGGAGCACTGGAAACACCATATATTTT. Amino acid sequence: CASSPGGGRSTGNTIYF.

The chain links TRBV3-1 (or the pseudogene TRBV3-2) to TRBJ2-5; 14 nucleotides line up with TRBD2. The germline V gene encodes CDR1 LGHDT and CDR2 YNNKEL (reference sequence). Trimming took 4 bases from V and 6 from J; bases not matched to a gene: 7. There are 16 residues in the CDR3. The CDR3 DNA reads TGTGCCAGCAGCCGATTGACTAGCGGGGGGGCAAAGACCCAGTACTTC. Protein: CASSRLTSGGAKTQYF.